In this sample, the clone carrying this T cell receptor beta chain turned up a few times. The CDR3 length is 11 residues. Germline V gene lookup returns CDR1 SGHAT and CDR2 FQNNGV. The V end was cut by 2 bases, the J end by 8 bases, with 6 bases between. Sequenced by immunoSEQ multiplex PCR; TCRdb stores in-frame clones only, minus some. In the table there are 40,000 or so clones, roughly 77% of which are singletons. The sample belongs to a study of PD-L1 blockade in urothelial cancer. This material consisted of PBMCs, taken around atezolizumab (anti-PD-L1) treatment. The receptor was isolated from a man between 65 and 85 years old with urothelial cancer. J is TRBJ1-2 and V is TRBV11-2, with a tentative D call TRBD1 (5 bases). The CDR3 here is CASSLRGGYTF. For the CDR3, the DNA is TGTGCCAGCAGCTTAAGGGGAGGCTACACCTTC.